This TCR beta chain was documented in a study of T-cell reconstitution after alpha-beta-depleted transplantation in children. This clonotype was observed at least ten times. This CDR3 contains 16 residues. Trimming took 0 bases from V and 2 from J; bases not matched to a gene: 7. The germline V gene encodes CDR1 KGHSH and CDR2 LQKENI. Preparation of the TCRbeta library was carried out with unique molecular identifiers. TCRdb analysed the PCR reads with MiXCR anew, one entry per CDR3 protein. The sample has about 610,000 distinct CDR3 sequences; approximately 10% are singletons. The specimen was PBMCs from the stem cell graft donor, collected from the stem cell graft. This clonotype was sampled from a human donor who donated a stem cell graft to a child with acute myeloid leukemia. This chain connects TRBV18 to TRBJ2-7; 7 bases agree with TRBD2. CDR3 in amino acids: CASSPPTSGTPYEQYF. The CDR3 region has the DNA TGTGCCAGCTCACCACCGACCAGCGGGACCCCCTACGAGCAGTACTTC. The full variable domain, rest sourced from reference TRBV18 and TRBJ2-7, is NAGVMQNPRHLVRRRGQEARLRCSPMKGHSHVYWYRQLPEEGLKFMVYLQKENIIDESGMPKERFSAEFPKEGPSILRIQQVVRGDSAAYFCASSPPTSGTPYEQYFGPGTRLTVT.